This is a list of T cell receptor beta chains from one sample in a study of T cell responses to AZD1222 COVID-19 vaccine. The protocol was immunoSEQ multiplex PCR, while the TCRdb copy is restricted to in-frame clones and leaves out a portion. This sample carries 140,000 to 150,000 clones, around nine tenths of them seen once, and the ten largest clones take roughly 3.7%. The sequencing used peripheral blood, collected on day 0 of AZD1222 vaccination. Receptors were obtained from an adult in good health. Each CDR3 is given with its conserved first and last residue. The D gene is left open where the match is weak. For some rows the clone size is stated as once, few or many, or as a class when expanded; others skip it.

CDR3 DNA,CDR3 protein,D gene,clone size,J gene,V gene
TGTGCCAGCAGCGTACTGGCTAGCGGGACGGGTGAGCAGTTCTTC,CASSVLASGTGEQFF,TRBD2,.,TRBJ2-1,TRBV9
TGTGCCAGCAGCGTAGGGCTAGCGTCAACCCTCTACGAGCAGTACTTC,CASSVGLASTLYEQYF,.,.,TRBJ2-7,TRBV9
TGTGCCAGCAGACCCCGGCGGCTTAAGGACTATGGCTACACCTTC,CASRPRRLKDYGYTF,.,.,TRBJ1-2,TRBV11-2
TGTGCCAGCACCCCGCGGGGACAGGGGGTACACGAGCAGTACTTC,CASTPRGQGVHEQYF,TRBD1,.,TRBJ2-7,TRBV6-2/TRBV6-3
TGTGCCACCAGTGACCCAGGACAGAGTAATGAGCAGTTCTTC,CATSDPGQSNEQFF,.,.,TRBJ2-1,TRBV24-1
TGTGCCAGCAGCCCCCGACCTTTGGCCTATGGCTACACCTTC,CASSPRPLAYGYTF,.,once,TRBJ1-2,TRBV11-2
TGTGCCAGTAGTGACGGGACTTTTCGGGAAGAAAAACTGTTTTTT,CASSDGTFREEKLFF,.,.,TRBJ1-4,TRBV19
TGTGCCAGCAGCCGCCCGTCTGGAGATACGCAGTATTTT,CASSRPSGDTQYF,.,.,TRBJ2-3,TRBV3-1/TRBV3-2
TGTGCCAGTAGTATAGGGGGACAGAACACCGGGGAGCTGTTTTTT,CASSIGGQNTGELFF,.,.,TRBJ2-2,TRBV19
TGCGCCAGCAGTCGGGGGACTAGCGGCTCCTACGAGCAGTACTTC,CASSRGTSGSYEQYF,TRBD2,.,TRBJ2-7,TRBV23-1